This T cell receptor (beta chain) originates from a study of blood T cell repertoires in COVID-19. For the study at large: The cDNA or gDNA used as material had been derived from T cells, B-cell-depleted T cells, or PBMCs.

Assay used: immunoSEQ multiplex PCR; TCRdb lists only in-frame clones, some missing. The profile shows fewer than 350,000 clones, around 88% of them singletons. Enrolled during active infection, Seattle patients were then followed longitudinally. Between the trimmed V and J ends, which lost 3 bases and 0 bases, there was a span of 14 bases. Per the germline V gene, CDR1 is SGDLS and CDR2 is YYNGEE. The CDR3 extends over 16 amino acids. The source is a woman aged 70 to 79 with COVID-19, enrolled during active disease. The rearrangement links TRBV9 to TRBJ2-3, with a tentative D call TRBD2 (5 bases). Sequenced: peripheral blood. The CDR3 protein is CASSGTSSLSTDTQYF. CDR3 DNA: TGTGCCAGCAGCGGAACCTCTAGCCTTAGCACAGATACGCAGTATTTT.